This entry concerns a single T cell receptor (beta chain). Antigen: not known. These data come from a study of blood T cells in healthy people across ages. The CDR3 is 15 amino acids. V gave up 5 bases and J gave up 3 bases, with 16 bases separating them. Germline V gives CDR1 MNHNY, CDR2 SVGAGI (reference sequence). Broader study findings: Donor CMV status, an unknown factor, possibly confounded changes in expanded clonotypes. Strongly correlated with naive T cell percentage was TCR beta diversity. In older individuals, TCR beta diversity per million T cells was lower, falling roughly linearly with age.

With a J-beta primer mix and a sample-barcoded 5' primer, a second PCR ran roughly 6 to 11 cycles. TCRdb reprocessed the 5' RACE reads with MiXCR, giving one entry per CDR3 protein. The sample holds 900,000 to 950,000 distinct CDR3 sequences, 25% to 30% seen once. These data also formed part of another study, on T cells of mothers and their children.

The sample comprised blood. The sequence came from a woman in her 40s in good health. This chain uses TRBV6-6 with TRBJ1-1, with a weak D call TRBD1 (6 bases). In DNA, the CDR3 is TGTGCCAGCAGTAAACCCGGGACATTGGACACTGAAGCTTTCTTT. Residues: CASSKPGTLDTEAFF.